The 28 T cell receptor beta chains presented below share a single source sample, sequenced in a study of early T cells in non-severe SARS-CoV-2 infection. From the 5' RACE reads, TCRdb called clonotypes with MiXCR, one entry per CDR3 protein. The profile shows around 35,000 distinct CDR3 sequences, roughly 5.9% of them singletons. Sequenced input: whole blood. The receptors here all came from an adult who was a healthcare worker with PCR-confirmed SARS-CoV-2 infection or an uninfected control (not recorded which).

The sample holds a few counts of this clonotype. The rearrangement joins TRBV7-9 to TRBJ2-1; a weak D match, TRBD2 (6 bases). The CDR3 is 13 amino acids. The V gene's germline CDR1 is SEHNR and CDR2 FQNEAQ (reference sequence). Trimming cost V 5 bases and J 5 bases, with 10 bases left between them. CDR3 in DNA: TGTGCCAGCAGCCCCCTAGCGAACAATGAGCAGTTCTTC. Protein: CASSPLANNEQFF.

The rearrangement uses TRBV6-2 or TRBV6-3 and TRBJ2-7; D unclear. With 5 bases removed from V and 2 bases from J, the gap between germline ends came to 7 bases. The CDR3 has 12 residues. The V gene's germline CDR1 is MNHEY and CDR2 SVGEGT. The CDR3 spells CASSPRTYEQYF. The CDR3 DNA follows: TGTGCCAGCAGTCCCAGAACCTACGAGCAGTACTTC.

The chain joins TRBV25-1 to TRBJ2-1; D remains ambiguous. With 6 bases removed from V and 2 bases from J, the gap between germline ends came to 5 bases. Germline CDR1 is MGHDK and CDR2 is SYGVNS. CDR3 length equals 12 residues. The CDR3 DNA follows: TGTGCCAGCAGCCGGGCCTACAATGAGCAGTTCTTC. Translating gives CASSRAYNEQFF. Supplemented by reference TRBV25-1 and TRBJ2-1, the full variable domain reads EADIYQTPRYLVIGTGKKITLECSQTMGHDKMYWYQQDPGMELHLIHYSYGVNSTEKGDLSSESTVSRIRTEHFPLTLESARPSHTSQYLCASSRAYNEQFFGPGTRLTVL.

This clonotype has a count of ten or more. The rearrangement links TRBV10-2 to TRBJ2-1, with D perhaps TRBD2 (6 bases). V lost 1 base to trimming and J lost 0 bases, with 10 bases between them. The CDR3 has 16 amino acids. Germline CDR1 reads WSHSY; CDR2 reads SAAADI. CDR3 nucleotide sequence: TGCGCCAGCAGTGAGTGGGACGGGAGCTCCTACAATGAGCAGTTCTTC. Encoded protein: CASSEWDGSSYNEQFF.

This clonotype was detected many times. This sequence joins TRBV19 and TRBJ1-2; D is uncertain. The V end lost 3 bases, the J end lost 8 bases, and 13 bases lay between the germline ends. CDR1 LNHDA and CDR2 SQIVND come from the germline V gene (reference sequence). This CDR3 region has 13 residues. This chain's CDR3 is CASSIGGKGGYTF. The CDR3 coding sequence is TGTGCCAGTAGTATTGGCGGGAAGGGAGGCTACACCTTC.

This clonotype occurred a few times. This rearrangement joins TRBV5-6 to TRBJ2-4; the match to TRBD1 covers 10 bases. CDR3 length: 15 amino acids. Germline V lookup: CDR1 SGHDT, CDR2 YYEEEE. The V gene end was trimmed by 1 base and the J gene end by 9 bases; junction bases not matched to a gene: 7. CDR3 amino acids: CASSLYGTGEIIQYF. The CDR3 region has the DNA TGTGCCAGCAGCTTGTATGGGACAGGGGAAATCATTCAGTACTTC.

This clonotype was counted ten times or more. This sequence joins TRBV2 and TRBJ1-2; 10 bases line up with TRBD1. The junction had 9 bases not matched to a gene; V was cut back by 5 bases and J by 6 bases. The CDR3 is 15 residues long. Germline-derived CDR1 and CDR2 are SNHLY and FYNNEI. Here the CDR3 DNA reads TGTGCCAGCAGTACCCGGGACAGGGGATCGGATGGCTACACCTTC. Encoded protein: CASSTRDRGSDGYTF.

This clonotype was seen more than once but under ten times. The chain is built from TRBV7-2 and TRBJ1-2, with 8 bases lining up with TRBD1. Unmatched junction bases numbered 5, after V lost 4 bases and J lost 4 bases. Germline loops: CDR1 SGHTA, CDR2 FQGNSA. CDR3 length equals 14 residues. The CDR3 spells CASSSYRGTYGYTF. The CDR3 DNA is TGTGCCAGCAGCTCCTACAGGGGGACCTATGGCTACACCTTC.

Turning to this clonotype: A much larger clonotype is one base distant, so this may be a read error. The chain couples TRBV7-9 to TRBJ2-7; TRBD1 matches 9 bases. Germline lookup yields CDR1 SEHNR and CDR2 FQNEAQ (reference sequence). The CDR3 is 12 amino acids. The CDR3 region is CASSHGQGTNVF. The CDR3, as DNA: TGTGCCAGCAGCCACGGACAGGGGACGAACGTCTTC. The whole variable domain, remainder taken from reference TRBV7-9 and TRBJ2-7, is DTGVSQNPRHKITKRGQNVTFRCDPISEHNRLYWYRQTLGQGPEFLTYFQNEAQLEKSRLLSDRFSAERPKGSFSTLEIQRTEQGDSAMYLCASSHGQGTNVFGPGTRLTVT.

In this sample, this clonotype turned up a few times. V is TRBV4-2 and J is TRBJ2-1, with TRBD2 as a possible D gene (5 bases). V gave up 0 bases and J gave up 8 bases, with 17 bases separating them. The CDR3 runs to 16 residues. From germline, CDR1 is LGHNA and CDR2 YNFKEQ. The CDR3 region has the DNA TGTGCCAGCAGCCAAGAGGTAATGGGAGTTTTATATGAGCAGTTCTTC. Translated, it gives CASSQEVMGVLYEQFF.

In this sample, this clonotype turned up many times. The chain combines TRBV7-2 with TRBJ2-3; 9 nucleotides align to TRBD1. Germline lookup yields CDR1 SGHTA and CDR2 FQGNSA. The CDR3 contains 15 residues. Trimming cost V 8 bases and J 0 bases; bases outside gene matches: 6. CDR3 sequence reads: CASFTGQGSTDTQYF. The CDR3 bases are TGTGCCAGCTTTACGGGACAGGGAAGCACAGATACGCAGTATTTT.

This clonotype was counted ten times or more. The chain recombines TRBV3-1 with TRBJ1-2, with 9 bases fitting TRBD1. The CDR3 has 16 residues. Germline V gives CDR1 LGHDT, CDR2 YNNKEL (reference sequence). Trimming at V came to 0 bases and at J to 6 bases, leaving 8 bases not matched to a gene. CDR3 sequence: CASSQDLLGTGNGYTF. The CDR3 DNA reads TGTGCCAGCAGCCAAGATCTGCTTGGGACAGGGAATGGCTACACCTTC.

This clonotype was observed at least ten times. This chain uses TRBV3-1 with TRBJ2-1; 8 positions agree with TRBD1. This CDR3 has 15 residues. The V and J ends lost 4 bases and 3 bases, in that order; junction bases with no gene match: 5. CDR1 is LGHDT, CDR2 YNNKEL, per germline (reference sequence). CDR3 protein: CASSPDRGIYNEQFF. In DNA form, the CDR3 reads TGTGCCAGCAGCCCCGACAGGGGAATCTACAATGAGCAGTTCTTC.

CDR3 nucleotides: TGTGCCATCAGTGAGCCGGGAAACTATGGCTACACCTTC. It codes for CAISEPGNYGYTF. This chain links TRBV10-3 with TRBJ1-2; D call uncertain. The CDR3 loop spans 13 amino acids. With 2 bases removed from V and 2 bases from J, the gap between germline ends came to 6 bases. The V gene's germline CDR1 is ENHRY and CDR2 SYGVKD.

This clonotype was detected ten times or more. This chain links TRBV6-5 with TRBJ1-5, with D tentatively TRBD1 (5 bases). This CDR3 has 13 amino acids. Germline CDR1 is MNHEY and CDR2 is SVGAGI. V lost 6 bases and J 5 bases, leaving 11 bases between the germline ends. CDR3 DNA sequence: TGTGCCAGCAGCGCCACAGGCTATCAGCCCCAGCATTTT. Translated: CASSATGYQPQHF.

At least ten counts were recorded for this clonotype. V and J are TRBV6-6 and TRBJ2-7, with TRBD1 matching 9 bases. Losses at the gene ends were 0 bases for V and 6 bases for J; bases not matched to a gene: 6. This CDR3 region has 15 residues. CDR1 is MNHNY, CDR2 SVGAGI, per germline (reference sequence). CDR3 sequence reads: CASSYSRDRAPEQYF. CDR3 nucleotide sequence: TGTGCCAGCAGTTACTCGAGGGACAGGGCCCCCGAGCAGTACTTC.

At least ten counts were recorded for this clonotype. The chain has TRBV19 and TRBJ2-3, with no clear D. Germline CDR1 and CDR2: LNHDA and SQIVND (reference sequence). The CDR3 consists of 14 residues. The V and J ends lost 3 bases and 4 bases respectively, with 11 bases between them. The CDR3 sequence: CASSMARVADTQYF. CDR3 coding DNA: TGTGCCAGTAGTATGGCAAGGGTTGCAGATACGCAGTATTTT.

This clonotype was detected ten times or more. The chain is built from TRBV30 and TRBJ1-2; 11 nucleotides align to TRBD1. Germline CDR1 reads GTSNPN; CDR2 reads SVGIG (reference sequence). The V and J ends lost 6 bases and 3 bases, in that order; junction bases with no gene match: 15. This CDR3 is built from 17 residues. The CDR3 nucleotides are TGTGCCTGTAAAACGGGGACAGGGGGTTCTTTTGACTATGGCTACACCTTC. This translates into CACKTGTGGSFDYGYTF.

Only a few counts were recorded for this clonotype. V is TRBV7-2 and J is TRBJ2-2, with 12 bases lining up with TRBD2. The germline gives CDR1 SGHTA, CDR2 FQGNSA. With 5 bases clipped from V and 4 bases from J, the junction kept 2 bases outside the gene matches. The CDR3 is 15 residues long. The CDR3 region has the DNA TGTGCCAGCAGCCCACTAGCGGGAGGCACCGGGGAGCTGTTTTTT. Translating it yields CASSPLAGGTGELFF.

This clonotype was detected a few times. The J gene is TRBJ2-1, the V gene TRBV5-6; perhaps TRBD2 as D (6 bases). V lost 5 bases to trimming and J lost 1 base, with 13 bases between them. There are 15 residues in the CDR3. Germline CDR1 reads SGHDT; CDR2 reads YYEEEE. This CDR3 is CASRRGGFSYNEQFF. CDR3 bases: TGTGCCAGCAGGAGGGGAGGTTTTTCCTACAATGAGCAGTTCTTC.

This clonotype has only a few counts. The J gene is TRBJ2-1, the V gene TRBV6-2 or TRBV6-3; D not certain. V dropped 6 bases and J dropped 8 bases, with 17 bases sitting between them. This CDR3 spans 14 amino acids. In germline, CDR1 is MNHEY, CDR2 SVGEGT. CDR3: CASRRPLTNDEQFF. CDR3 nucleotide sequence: TGTGCCAGCAGACGGCCCCTGACCAACGATGAGCAGTTCTTC.

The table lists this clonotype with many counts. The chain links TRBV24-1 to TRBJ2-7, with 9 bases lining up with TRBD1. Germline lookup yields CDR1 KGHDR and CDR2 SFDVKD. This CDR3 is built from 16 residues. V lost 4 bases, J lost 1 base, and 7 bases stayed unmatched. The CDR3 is CATSDPKGQGSYEQYF. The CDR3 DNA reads TGTGCCACCAGTGACCCCAAGGGACAGGGTTCCTACGAGCAGTACTTC.

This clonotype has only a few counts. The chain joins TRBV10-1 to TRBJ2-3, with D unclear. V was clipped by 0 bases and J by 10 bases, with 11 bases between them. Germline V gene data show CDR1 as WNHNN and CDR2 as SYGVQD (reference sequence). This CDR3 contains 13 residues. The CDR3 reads CASSESTSWAQYF. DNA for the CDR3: TGCGCCAGCAGTGAGTCGACCTCTTGGGCGCAGTATTTT.

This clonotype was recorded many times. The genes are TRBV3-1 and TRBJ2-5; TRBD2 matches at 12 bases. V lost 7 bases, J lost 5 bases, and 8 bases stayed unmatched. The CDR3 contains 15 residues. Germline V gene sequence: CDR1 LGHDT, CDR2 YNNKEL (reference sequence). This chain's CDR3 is CASTGGTSGLETQYF. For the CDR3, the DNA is TGTGCCAGCACCGGAGGGACTAGCGGGCTGGAGACCCAGTACTTC.

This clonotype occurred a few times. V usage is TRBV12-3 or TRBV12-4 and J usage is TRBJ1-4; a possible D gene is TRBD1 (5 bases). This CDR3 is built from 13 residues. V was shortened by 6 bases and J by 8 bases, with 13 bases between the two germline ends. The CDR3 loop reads CASRRGRLEKLFF. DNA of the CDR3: TGTGCCAGCAGACGGGGACGGTTAGAAAAACTGTTTTTT.

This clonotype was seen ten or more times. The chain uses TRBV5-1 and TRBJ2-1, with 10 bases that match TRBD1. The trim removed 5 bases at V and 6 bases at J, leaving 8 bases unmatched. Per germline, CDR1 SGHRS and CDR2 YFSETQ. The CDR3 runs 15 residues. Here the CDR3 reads CASRGTGTGVNEQFF. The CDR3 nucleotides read TGCGCCAGCAGAGGGACCGGGACAGGGGTCAATGAGCAGTTCTTC.

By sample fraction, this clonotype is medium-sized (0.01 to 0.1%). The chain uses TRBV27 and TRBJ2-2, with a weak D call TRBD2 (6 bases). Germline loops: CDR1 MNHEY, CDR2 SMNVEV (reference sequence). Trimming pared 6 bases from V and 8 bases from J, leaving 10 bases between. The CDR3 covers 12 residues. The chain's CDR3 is CASRVGGGELFF. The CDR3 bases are TGTGCCAGCAGGGTCGGAGGGGGGGAGCTGTTTTTT.

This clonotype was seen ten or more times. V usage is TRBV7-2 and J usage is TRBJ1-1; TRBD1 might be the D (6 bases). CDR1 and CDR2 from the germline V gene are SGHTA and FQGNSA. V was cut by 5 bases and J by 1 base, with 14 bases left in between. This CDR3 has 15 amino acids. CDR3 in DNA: TGTGCCAGCAGCCCCCTCTCGACAGGGAACACTGAAGCTTTCTTT. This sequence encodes CASSPLSTGNTEAFF.